This T cell receptor beta chain was documented in a study of chemoradiotherapy in HPV16-positive cancers. The method was immunoSEQ multiplex PCR; TCRdb's version includes in-frame clones alone and lacks a portion of them. This sample yields about 32,000 clones, of which just under 80% are seen a single time; approximately 4.2% belongs to the top ten. CDR1 and CDR2 (germline): MNHNS, SASEGT. This CDR3 spans 15 amino acids. The V and J ends lost 8 bases and 4 bases respectively, with 17 bases between them. Study-level results: Functional assays defining HPV-specific T cells used only a couple of HPV16-positive patients.

A note on this clone: The target antigen is unknown.

Specimen: blood, collected from a patient who underwent chemoradiotherapy. This chain uses TRBV6-1 with TRBJ2-2; a possible D gene is TRBD2 (6 bases). This TCR came from a human donor with HPV-associated anogenital cancer. CDR3 sequence reads: CASARGGFSTGELFF. The CDR3 region has the DNA TGTGCCAGCGCCCGTGGGGGGTTTAGCACCGGGGAGCTGTTTTTT.